This T cell receptor beta chain was found in a study of PD-1 blockade in classical Hodgkin lymphoma. Time point defined: newly diagnosed, previously untreated cHL patient sample. Comment on this clone: What it binds is not known.

Assay: immunoSEQ multiplex PCR; the TCRdb copy retains only in-frame clones and omits some. Among roughly 7,000 clones listed, 60% to 85% were seen once. General study results and limits: Reports indicated that newly diagnosed patients had lower baseline TCR diversity than healthy donors did.

The source of this sequence is a human donor with classical Hodgkin lymphoma. Sequenced input: peripheral blood mononuclear cells (PBMCs).

CDR3 sequence: CASSPFGANTDTQYF. The CDR3 DNA follows: TGTGCCAGCAGCCCCTTTGGGGCGAATACAGATACGCAGTATTTT. V usage is TRBV5-6 and J usage is TRBJ2-3; D might be TRBD1 (5 bases). Deletions cut 4 bases from V and 3 bases from J, with 15 bases between. CDR1 is SGHDT and CDR2 is YYEEEE in the germline V gene. The CDR3 extends over 15 amino acids.